One and the same sample provided the 9 T cell receptor beta chains below, sequenced in a study of CD8+ T cells in alopecia areata (dated by TCRdb to the late 2010s). This sample's time point label indicates: baseline before oral tofacitinib. Receptor libraries were prepared by the immunoSEQ multiplex PCR assay. For TCR sequencing, RNA was extracted from every sample and reverse transcribed into cDNA to serve as template. Imported from immuneACCESS, the table was reduced by TCRdb to in-frame sequences with V and J called. These copies leave out some clones; in studies compared against another copy, an unresolved V gene accounts for under half, and the cause of the remainder is not known. The sample records about 180,000 clones, 67% of which are singletons. In total, the top ten clones hold more than 9.5% of the sample. The sequences come from CD8+ T cells sorted from blood, collected at week 0. The receptors here all came from a human donor with alopecia areata.

The chain employs TRBV13 and TRBJ2-7; tentative D call: TRBD1 (6 bases). The V and J ends lost 8 bases and 7 bases respectively, with 21 bases between them. The germline V gene has CDR1 PRHDT and CDR2 FYEKMQ (reference sequence). The length of the CDR3 is 14 residues. The CDR3 is CASGGFRSSGEQYF. In DNA form, the CDR3 reads TGTGCCAGCGGGGGCTTCCGGTCTTCGGGGGAGCAGTACTTC.

This clone appeared a single time. CDR3 protein: CASSPREDLTEAFF. The CDR3 coding sequence is TGTGCCAGCAGCCCCCGGGAGGACCTCACTGAAGCTTTCTTT. This sequence joins TRBV11-2 and TRBJ1-1; D is uncertain. Trimming took off 5 bases at V and 4 bases at J, with 14 bases between the two ends. This CDR3 is 14 amino acids long. From germline, CDR1 is SGHAT and CDR2 FQNNGV.

The chain carries TRBV6-6 and TRBJ1-6; D remains unclear. V gave up 6 bases and J gave up 9 bases, with 18 bases separating them. Germline lookup yields CDR1 MNHNY and CDR2 SVGAGI (reference sequence). This CDR3 is 15 amino acids long. The CDR3 region is CASRRLGVYGSPLHF. CDR3 in DNA: TGTGCCAGCAGACGACTGGGCGTATACGGTTCACCCCTCCACTTT.

The CDR3 reads CASSLARAGGPQETQYF. The CDR3 DNA sequence: TGTGCCAGCAGCTTAGCCCGCGCGGGGGGCCCCCAAGAGACCCAGTACTTC. The V and J genes are TRBV7-2 and TRBJ2-5; 8 nucleotides align to TRBD2. The CDR3 has 17 residues. Trimming removed 0 bases from V and 1 base from J; junction bases left unmatched: 7. Germline loops: CDR1 SGHTA, CDR2 FQGNSA.

In its sample, this clone was seen once. The chain couples TRBV9 to TRBJ2-2; D is unclear. The CDR3 consists of 14 residues. The V and J ends lost 3 bases and 5 bases respectively, with 11 bases between them. CDR1 is SGDLS, CDR2 YYNGEE, per germline. CDR3 sequence (DNA): TGTGCCAGCAGCGGGCCAACCGGGACCGGGGAGCTGTTTTTT. As protein: CASSGPTGTGELFF.

The chain employs TRBV11-1 and TRBJ2-5; 7 positions match TRBD1. CDR1 and CDR2 from the germline V gene are SGHAT and FQDESV (reference sequence). There are 18 residues in the CDR3. J gave up 2 bases and V 3 bases, and 15 bases lay outside the gene matches. CDR3: CASSFREDRDLLQETQYF. The DNA of the CDR3 is TGTGCCAGCAGCTTCAGGGAAGACAGGGACCTTCTACAAGAGACCCAGTACTTC.

The chain employs TRBV7-9 and TRBJ1-5; 7 nucleotides line up with TRBD1. After removal of 5 bases from V and 5 bases from J, the junction contained 6 bases not matched to a gene. CDR1 SEHNR and CDR2 FQNEAQ come from the germline V gene (reference sequence). The CDR3 has 14 amino acids. The chain's CDR3 is CASSDGTVDQPQHF. Written as DNA, the CDR3 is TGTGCCAGCAGCGACGGGACAGTAGATCAGCCCCAGCATTTT.

This chain uses TRBV7-9 with TRBJ1-2; D gene uncertain. This CDR3 region has 12 residues. CDR1 and CDR2 from the germline V gene are SEHNR and FQNEAQ (reference sequence). Trimming took off 5 bases at V and 8 bases at J, with 12 bases between the two ends. The CDR3 DNA reads as TGTGCCAGCAGCGTGGCAGCGGGGGGCTACACCTTC. Its protein is CASSVAAGGYTF.

This chain joins TRBV2 and TRBJ1-1; a weak D match, TRBD1 (5 bases). V was pared by 3 bases and J by 7 bases, with 12 bases between. Germline assignment: CDR1 SNHLY and CDR2 FYNNEI. The CDR3 is 13 amino acids. DNA of the CDR3: TGTGCCAGCAGTGAGGGACCCGGGGATGAAGCTTTCTTT. Protein: CASSEGPGDEAFF. Supplemented by reference TRBV2 and TRBJ1-1, the full variable domain reads EPEVTQTPSHQVTQMGQEVILRCVPISNHLYFYWYRQILGQKVEFLVSFYNNEISEKSEIFDDQFSVERPDGSNFTLKIRSTKLEDSAMYFCASSEGPGDEAFFGQGTRLTVV.